This T cell receptor beta chain was observed in a study of cytomegalovirus exposure and HLA in healthy donors. PCR was performed using 60 Vbeta and 13 Jbeta primers. Clones were sequenced by immunoSEQ multiplex PCR, and TCRdb holds only the in-frame ones, with some missing. The table records more than 130,000 clones, 55% to 80% of them present only once. This clone was seen more than once but under ten times. Its cognate antigen is unknown. The sample holds other DNA sequences that translate to the same CDR3. Overall study results and limits: Earlier analysis yielded a pattern in which most TCR beta V segments were productive about 87% or about 30% of the time. Most sequenced TCRs were rare (though some public TCRs occurred in many donors). Cytomegalovirus association was listed for 164 TCR beta chains.

The CDR3 contains 14 residues. V shed 4 bases, J shed 1 base, and the junction held 2 bases outside the gene matches. Germline CDR1 reads SGHDT; CDR2 reads YYEEEE. J is TRBJ1-2 and V is TRBV5-6, with TRBD1 matching 9 bases. Material: PBMCs. The clonotype comes from a human donor in good health. The CDR3 is CASSGTGLNYGYTF. As DNA, the CDR3 is TGTGCCAGCAGCGGGACAGGGCTTAACTATGGCTACACCTTC.